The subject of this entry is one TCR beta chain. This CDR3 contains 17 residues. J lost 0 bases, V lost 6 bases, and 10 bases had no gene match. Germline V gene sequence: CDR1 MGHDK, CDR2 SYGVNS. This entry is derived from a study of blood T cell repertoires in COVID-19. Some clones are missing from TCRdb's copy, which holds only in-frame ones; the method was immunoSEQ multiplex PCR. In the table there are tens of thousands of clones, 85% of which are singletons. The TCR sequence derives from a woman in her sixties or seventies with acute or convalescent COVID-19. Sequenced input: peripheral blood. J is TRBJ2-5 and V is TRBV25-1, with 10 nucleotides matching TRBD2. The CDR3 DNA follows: TGTGCCAGCAGGGGATTAGCGGGGGGACTTTACCAAGAGACCCAGTACTTC. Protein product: CASRGLAGGLYQETQYF.